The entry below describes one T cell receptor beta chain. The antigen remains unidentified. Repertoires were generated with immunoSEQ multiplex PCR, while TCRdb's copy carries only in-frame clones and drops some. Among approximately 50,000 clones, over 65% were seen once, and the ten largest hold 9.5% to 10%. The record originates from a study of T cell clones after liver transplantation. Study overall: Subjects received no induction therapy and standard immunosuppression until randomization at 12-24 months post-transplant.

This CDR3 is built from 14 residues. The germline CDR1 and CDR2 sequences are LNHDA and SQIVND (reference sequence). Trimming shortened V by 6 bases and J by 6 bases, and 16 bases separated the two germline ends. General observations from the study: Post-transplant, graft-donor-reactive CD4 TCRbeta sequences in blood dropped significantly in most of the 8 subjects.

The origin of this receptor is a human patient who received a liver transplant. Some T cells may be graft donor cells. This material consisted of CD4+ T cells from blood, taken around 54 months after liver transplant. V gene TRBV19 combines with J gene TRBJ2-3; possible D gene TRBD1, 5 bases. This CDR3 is CASSSQGPLDTQYF. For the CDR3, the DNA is TGTGCCAGTAGCAGTCAGGGCCCTCTCGATACGCAGTATTTT.